This is a list of T cell receptor beta chains from one sample in a study of siplizumab effects on memory and regulatory T cells. The method was immunoSEQ multiplex PCR; TCRdb's version includes in-frame clones alone and lacks a portion of them. In the table there are around 18,000 clones, 35% to 60% of which are singletons. The antigens for these receptors are not known. Sequenced sample: CFSE-low (dividing) CD4+ T cells sorted from an allogeneic mixed lymphocyte reaction. These receptors were taken from a human donor in good health; the cells came from an allogeneic mixed lymphocyte reaction. Both conserved end residues are part of each CDR3. Each record gives: J gene, clone size, V gene, D gene, CDR3 DNA, CDR3 protein. D genes are given only for firm matches. Clone sizes are given selectively: once, few, many, or a class where the clone is expanded.

>TRBJ1-1|-|TRBV5-1|-
TGCGCCAGCAGCTGGGGGAACACTGAAGCTTTCTTT
CASSWGNTEAFF
>TRBJ1-1|-|TRBV5-1|-
TGCGCCAGCAGCCAGAGGGCCGGGGAGACTGAAGCTTTCTTT
CASSQRAGETEAFF
>TRBJ2-5|-|TRBV11-2|TRBD1
TGTGCCAGCAGCCCGGACAGGTTGGAGACCCAGTACTTC
CASSPDRLETQYF
>TRBJ2-4|-|TRBV7-8|-
TGTGCCAGCGCCAGGGGGGCAAATGGGGACATTCAGTACTTC
CASARGANGDIQYF
>TRBJ2-3|-|TRBV5-1|-
TGCGCCAGCAGCTTCGAGGGAGATACGCAGTATTTT
CASSFEGDTQYF
>TRBJ2-5|few|TRBV7-3|-
TGTGCCAGCAGCCCAGTCGTTGCAGAGACCCAGTACTTC
CASSPVVAETQYF
>TRBJ2-1|-|TRBV28|-
TGTGCCAGCAGCTTCCTAGGGCCTGAGCAGTTCTTC
CASSFLGPEQFF
>TRBJ2-3|-|TRBV6-5|-
TGTGCCAGCAGTTATACACCAGATACGCAGTATTTT
CASSYTPDTQYF
>TRBJ2-7|few|TRBV30|-
TGTGCCTGGAGTGTACAGGGGGGGGCCTACGAGCAGTACTTC
CAWSVQGGAYEQYF
>TRBJ2-3|once|TRBV2|-
TGTGCCAGCAGTTTAAATAGAGGGGGATTCACAGATACGCAGTATTTT
CASSLNRGGFTDTQYF
>TRBJ1-4|-|TRBV7-2|-
TGTGCCAGCAGCTTATCGCGGGGCCCAAATGAAAAACTGTTTTTT
CASSLSRGPNEKLFF
>TRBJ2-1|-|TRBV7-2|TRBD2
TGTGCCAGCAGCCAGGCAAGGACTAGCGGGGTGAATGAGCAGTTCTTC
CASSQARTSGVNEQFF